Listed below are T cell receptor beta chains from one sample, sequenced in a study of blood T cell repertoires in COVID-19. The assay was immunoSEQ multiplex PCR, and TCRdb's table has in-frame clones only and misses some. The sample records approximately 290,000 clones, about 85% being singletons. Sequenced material: peripheral blood. The receptor set was obtained from a human donor with COVID-19, enrolled during active disease. The donor label of this sample is uncertain. Each CDR3 is given with its conserved first and last residue. A D gene is named only where the DNA matches it firmly. A row's size may be missing; if present it is once, few, many or a size class.

cdr3_length,v_call,d_call,j_call,clone_size,cdr3_nt,cdr3_aa
22,TRBV29-1,.,TRBJ2-3,.,TGCAGCGTAGTCAACGGACAGCCACCGGACCGGCACTCGTCCTTTAGCACAGATACGCAGTATTTT,CSVVNGQPPDRHSSFSTDTQYF
14,TRBV3-1/TRBV3-2,.,TRBJ1-4,.,TGTGCCAGCAGCCCCATGAGAACTAATGAAAAACTGTTTTTT,CASSPMRTNEKLFF
15,TRBV5-4,.,TRBJ2-1,once,TGTGCCAGCAGCTTGGACCCTGGGGCAGGCAATGAGCAGTTCTTC,CASSLDPGAGNEQFF
15,TRBV28,.,TRBJ2-5,.,TGTGCCAGCAGTTCCTTCCGGGGGGCCCAAGAGACCCAGTACTTC,CASSSFRGAQETQYF
13,TRBV19,TRBD1,TRBJ1-1,.,TGTGCCAGTAGTTCGACAGGGGACACTGAAGCTTTCTTT,CASSSTGDTEAFF
14,TRBV28,TRBD1,TRBJ2-5,.,TGTGCCAGCAGTTTCACCCAGGACAGGGAGACCCAGTACTTC,CASSFTQDRETQYF
14,TRBV28,.,TRBJ1-5,few,TGTGCCAGCAGTGCCGCAGGGTCCAATCAGCCCCAGCATTTT,CASSAAGSNQPQHF
17,TRBV27,TRBD2,TRBJ2-5,.,TGTGCCAGCAGTTTTAGTTTGGGCGGGAGTGGGCAAGAGACCCAGTACTTC,CASSFSLGGSGQETQYF
15,TRBV13,.,TRBJ1-6,.,TGTGCCAGCAGCTTACACGGGTCCTATAATTCACCCCTCCACTTT,CASSLHGSYNSPLHF
16,TRBV27,.,TRBJ1-3,.,TGTGCCAGCAGTCTAGTCCCAGGGGTCTCTGGAAACACCATATATTTT,CASSLVPGVSGNTIYF
14,TRBV28,.,TRBJ2-7,once,TGTGCCAGCAGTTTAAGGGGCCCCACCTACGAGCAGTACTTC,CASSLRGPTYEQYF
14,TRBV28,.,TRBJ1-2,.,TGTGCCAGCAGTTTAAGGTTTGAAGGGGGAGGCTACACCTTC,CASSLRFEGGGYTF
13,TRBV12-3/TRBV12-4,.,TRBJ1-1,.,TGTGCCAGCAGCCCCCTGAGGAACACTGAAGCTTTCTTT,CASSPLRNTEAFF
15,TRBV7-2,TRBD2,TRBJ2-1,once,TGTGCCAGCAGCTTAGGCGGGAGGGGTCTGGATGAGCAGTTCTTC,CASSLGGRGLDEQFF
16,TRBV19,.,TRBJ1-4,.,TGTGCCAGTGGTAGTCTGGGCGTCGCAACTAATGAAAAACTGTTTTTT,CASGSLGVATNEKLFF
12,TRBV28,.,TRBJ1-5,.,TGTGCCAGCCGTGGGCCCAATCAGCCCCAGCATTTT,CASRGPNQPQHF
17,TRBV27,.,TRBJ1-5,.,TGTGCCAGCAGACCTTCAGGGGCCTGGTTTTCCGTTCAGCCCCAGCATTTT,CASRPSGAWFSVQPQHF
15,TRBV7-8,TRBD1,TRBJ2-5,.,TGTGCCAGCAGCTTATTTGGACAGGGTGGAGAGACCCAGTACTTC,CASSLFGQGGETQYF
16,TRBV4-3,TRBD1,TRBJ2-4,.,TGCGCCAGCAGCCAACTCGAAACAGGGGCACAAAACATTCAGTACTTC,CASSQLETGAQNIQYF
15,TRBV5-1,.,TRBJ1-6,.,TGCGCCAGCACCCCTGGGGCAGGGGATAATTCACCCCTCCACTTT,CASTPGAGDNSPLHF
14,TRBV19,.,TRBJ1-1,.,TGTGCCAGTAGGCTCTACCGAGAGAACACTGAAGCTTTCTTT,CASRLYRENTEAFF
13,TRBV6-2/TRBV6-3,TRBD1,TRBJ1-2,.,TGTGCCAGCAGCTGGACAGGGGAGGTTGGCTACACCTTC,CASSWTGEVGYTF
14,TRBV28,TRBD1,TRBJ1-3,.,TGTGCCAGCTGGCACAGGGGAGGAGGAAACACCATATATTTT,CASWHRGGGNTIYF
15,TRBV24-1,.,TRBJ1-2,.,TGTGCCACCTCTAATGGGGCGCTCGCTAACTATGGCTACACCTTC,CATSNGALANYGYTF
14,TRBV7-6,TRBD1,TRBJ1-4,.,TGTGCCAGCAGCTTCGGGACAGGGGGTGAAAAACTGTTTTTT,CASSFGTGGEKLFF
15,TRBV6-5,TRBD2,TRBJ2-3,few,TGTGCCAGCAGACGAAGCGGGAGTAGCACAGATACGCAGTATTTT,CASRRSGSSTDTQYF
13,TRBV30,.,TRBJ1-4,.,TGTGCCTGGAGTGTCGACGGGGGGGAAAAACTGTTTTTT,CAWSVDGGEKLFF
14,TRBV9,.,TRBJ2-3,.,TGTGCCAGCAGCGTAGGCCTCTACACAGATACGCAGTATTTT,CASSVGLYTDTQYF
14,TRBV27,.,TRBJ2-2,few,TGTGCCAGCAGTTTAAGAGTTAACACCGGGGAGCTGTTTTTT,CASSLRVNTGELFF
19,TRBV10-3,TRBD1,TRBJ2-7,.,TGTGCCATCAGTGAGAGAGGGAGCCGGGGGGGACAGGGGATCTACGAGCAGTACTTC,CAISERGSRGGQGIYEQYF
13,TRBV7-3,.,TRBJ1-1,.,TGTGCCAGCAGCTGGGCCGTGGACACTGAAGCTTTCTTT,CASSWAVDTEAFF
14,TRBV5-8,TRBD2,TRBJ2-2,.,TGTGCCAGCAGCCGCGCGGGAGTAACCGGGGAGCTGTTTTTT,CASSRAGVTGELFF
14,TRBV5-1,.,TRBJ2-7,few,TGCGCCAGCAGCTTGGAAACTCTTGCCTACGAGCAGTACTTC,CASSLETLAYEQYF
17,TRBV9,TRBD1,TRBJ1-5,.,TGTGCCAGCAGCGAGGGGACAGGAGCTTATAGCAATCAGCCCCAGCATTTT,CASSEGTGAYSNQPQHF
15,TRBV24-1,.,TRBJ2-2,.,TGTGCCACCAGTACAGGGACATCCAACACCGGGGAGCTGTTTTTT,CATSTGTSNTGELFF
15,TRBV10-3,TRBD2,TRBJ2-1,.,TGTGCCATCACCTCCGGTGGTAGCGGGATTGAAGAGCAGTTCTTC,CAITSGGSGIEEQFF
15,TRBV19,.,TRBJ1-4,.,TGTGCCAGTAAGATCCGAGACCGGGCGGGGGGAAAACTGTTTTTT,CASKIRDRAGGKLFF
12,TRBV28,TRBD1,TRBJ1-1,.,TGTGCCAGCACTTTGACAGGGGACGAAGCTTTCTTT,CASTLTGDEAFF
15,TRBV7-9,TRBD1,TRBJ1-3,.,TGTGCCAGCAGCTTCGGACAGGGACCTGGAAACACCATATATTTT,CASSFGQGPGNTIYF
17,TRBV5-1,.,TRBJ2-1,.,TGCGCCAGCAGCTTGGTAGTCCGGACTCAAGGGCACAATGAGCAGTTCTTC,CASSLVVRTQGHNEQFF